The 5 T cell receptor beta chains reported below all come from one sample, sequenced in a study of esophageal squamous cell carcinoma under preoperative chemotherapy. From the PCR reads, TCRdb called clonotypes with MiXCR, one entry per CDR3 protein. Of about 30,000 distinct CDR3 sequences listed, 49% are singletons. Time point reported: before preoperative PTX-NDP chemotherapy. Sampling was carried out from a patient given preoperative chemotherapy. Receptors were obtained from a human donor with esophageal squamous cell carcinoma. The donor label of this sample is uncertain.

As to this clonotype: The junction and the germline gene differ at one end; a read error may be behind it. The CDR3 spells CASSLVGAKDIQYF. CDR3 nucleotides: TGTGCCAGTTCCCTGGTGGGAGCCAAAGACATTCAGTATTTC. The rearrangement links TRBV7-2 to TRBJ2-3, with D possibly being TRBD2 (5 bases). The germline CDR1 and CDR2 sequences are SGHTA and FQGNSA. The CDR3 contains 14 residues.

This clonotype showed up just once. This chain joins TRBV7-9 and TRBJ2-3; D call uncertain. The end of the DNA fits TRBJ2-7 better, so the J call may be wrong. This CDR3 has 14 amino acids. The germline V gene encodes CDR1 SEHNR and CDR2 FQNEAQ (reference sequence). The CDR3 sequence is CASSRGHDPDTQYF. CDR3 coding DNA: TGTGCCAGCAGCCGCGGCCATGACCCAGATACGCAGTACTTC.

This clonotype occurred many times. CDR3 DNA: TGTGCCAGCAGTTATCAGGGGTCGGACACTGAAGCTTTCTTT. This encodes CASSYQGSDTEAFF. V usage is TRBV12-3 or TRBV12-4 and J usage is TRBJ1-1, with a weak D call TRBD1 (6 bases). The CDR3 covers 14 residues. Trimming left V 4 bases short and J 3 bases short, with 12 bases between.

This sequence joins TRBV7-3 and TRBJ2-1; 7 bases are shared with TRBD1. Germline CDR1 SGHTA, CDR2 FQGTGA. This CDR3 has 13 amino acids. V gave up 5 bases and J gave up 8 bases; unmatched junction bases: 6. The CDR3 loop is CASSLQGSDEQFF. DNA for the CDR3: TGTGCCAGCAGCCTACAGGGGTCCGATGAGCAGTTCTTC. Filled out from reference TRBV7-3 and TRBJ2-1, the complete variable domain reads GAGVSQTPSNKVTEKGKYVELRCDPISGHTALYWYRQSLGQGPEFLIYFQGTGAADDSGLPNDRFFAVRPEGSVSTLKIQRTERGDSAVYLCASSLQGSDEQFFGPGTRLTVL.

The rearrangement uses TRBV7-3 and TRBJ2-4, with D possibly matching TRBD2 (6 bases). CDR1 and CDR2 from the germline V gene are SGHTA and FQGTGA. V lost 5 bases, J lost 13 bases, and 30 bases lay in between. CDR3 length equals 17 residues. CDR3 loop: CASSAVPAGGNQDTQYF. The CDR3 nucleotides read TGTGCCAGCAGCGCCGTACCGGCGGGCGGGAACCAAGACACCCAGTACTTC.